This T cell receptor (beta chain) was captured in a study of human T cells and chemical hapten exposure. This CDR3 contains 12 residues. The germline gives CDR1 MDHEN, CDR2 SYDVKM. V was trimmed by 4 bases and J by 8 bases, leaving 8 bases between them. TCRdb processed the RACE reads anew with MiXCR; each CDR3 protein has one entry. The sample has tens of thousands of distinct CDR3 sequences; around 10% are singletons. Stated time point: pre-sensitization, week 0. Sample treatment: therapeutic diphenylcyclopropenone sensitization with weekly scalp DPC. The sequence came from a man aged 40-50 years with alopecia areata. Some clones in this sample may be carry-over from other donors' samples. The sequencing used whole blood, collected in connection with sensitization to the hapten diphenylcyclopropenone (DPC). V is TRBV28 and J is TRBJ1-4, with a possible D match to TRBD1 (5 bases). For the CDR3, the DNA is TGTGCCAGCAGTTCGTGGGGGGAAAAACTGTTTTTT. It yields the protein CASSSWGEKLFF.